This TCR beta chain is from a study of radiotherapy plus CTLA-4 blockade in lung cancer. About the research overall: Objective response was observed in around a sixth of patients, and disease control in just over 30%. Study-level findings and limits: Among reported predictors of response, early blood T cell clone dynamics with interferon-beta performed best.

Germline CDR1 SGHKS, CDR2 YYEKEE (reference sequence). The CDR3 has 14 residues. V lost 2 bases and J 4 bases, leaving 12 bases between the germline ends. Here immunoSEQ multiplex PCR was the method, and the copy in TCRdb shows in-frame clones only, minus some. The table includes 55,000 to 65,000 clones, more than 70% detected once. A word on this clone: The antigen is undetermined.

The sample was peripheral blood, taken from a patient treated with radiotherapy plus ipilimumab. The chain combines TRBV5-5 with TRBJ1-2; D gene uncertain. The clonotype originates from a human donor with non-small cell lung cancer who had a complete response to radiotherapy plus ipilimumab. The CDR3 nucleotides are TGTGCCAGCAGCTTCTATACGGGGATCTATGGCTACACCTTC. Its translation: CASSFYTGIYGYTF. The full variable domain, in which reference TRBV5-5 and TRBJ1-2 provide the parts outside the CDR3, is DAGVTQSPTHLIKTRGQQVTLRCSPISGHKSVSWYQQVLGQGPQFIFQYYEKEERGRGNFPDRFSARQFPNYSSELNVNALLLGDSALYLCASSFYTGIYGYTFGSGTRLTVV.